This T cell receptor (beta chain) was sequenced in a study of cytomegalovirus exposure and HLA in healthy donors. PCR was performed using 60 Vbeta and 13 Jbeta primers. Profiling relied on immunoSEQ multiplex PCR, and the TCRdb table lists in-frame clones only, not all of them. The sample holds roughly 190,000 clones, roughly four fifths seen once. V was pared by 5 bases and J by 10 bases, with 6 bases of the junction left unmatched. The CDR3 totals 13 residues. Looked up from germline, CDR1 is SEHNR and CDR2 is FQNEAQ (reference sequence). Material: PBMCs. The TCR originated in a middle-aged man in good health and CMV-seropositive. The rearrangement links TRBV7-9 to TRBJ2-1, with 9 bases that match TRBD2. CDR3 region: CASSAGLAYEQFF. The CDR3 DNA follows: TGTGCCAGCAGCGCGGGACTAGCTTACGAGCAGTTCTTC.